The entry below describes one T cell receptor beta chain. Repertoires were generated with immunoSEQ multiplex PCR, while TCRdb's copy carries only in-frame clones and drops some. Among some 23,000 clones listed, more than 65% were seen once. The data were obtained in a study of T cell clones after liver transplantation. The CDR3 is made up of 14 amino acids. Trimming removed 5 bases at V and 5 bases at J, with 15 bases between. In germline, CDR1 is SGHTA, CDR2 FQGNSA. The rearrangement joins TRBV7-2 to TRBJ2-5; D not resolved. This TCR derives from a human donor who received a liver transplant. The sample in question was CD4+ T cells from blood, obtained before liver transplant. The CDR3 spells CASSRESGWETQYF. The CDR3 DNA is TGTGCCAGCAGCAGGGAATCCGGGTGGGAGACCCAGTACTTC.